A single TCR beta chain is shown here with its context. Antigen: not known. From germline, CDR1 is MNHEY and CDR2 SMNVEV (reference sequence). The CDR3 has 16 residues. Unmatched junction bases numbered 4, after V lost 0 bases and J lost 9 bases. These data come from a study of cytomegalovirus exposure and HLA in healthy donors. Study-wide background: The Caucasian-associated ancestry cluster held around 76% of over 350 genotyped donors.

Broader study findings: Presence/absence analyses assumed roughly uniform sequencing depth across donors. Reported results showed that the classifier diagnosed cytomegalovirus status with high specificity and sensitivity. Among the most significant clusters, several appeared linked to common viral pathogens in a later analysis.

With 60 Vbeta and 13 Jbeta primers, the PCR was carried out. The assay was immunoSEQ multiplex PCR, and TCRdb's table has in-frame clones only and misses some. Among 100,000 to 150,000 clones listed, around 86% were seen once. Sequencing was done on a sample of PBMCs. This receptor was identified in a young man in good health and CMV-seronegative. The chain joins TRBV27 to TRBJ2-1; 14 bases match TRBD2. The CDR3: CASSLSGLAGGIEQFF. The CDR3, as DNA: TGTGCCAGCAGTTTATCTGGACTAGCGGGGGGTATTGAGCAGTTCTTC.